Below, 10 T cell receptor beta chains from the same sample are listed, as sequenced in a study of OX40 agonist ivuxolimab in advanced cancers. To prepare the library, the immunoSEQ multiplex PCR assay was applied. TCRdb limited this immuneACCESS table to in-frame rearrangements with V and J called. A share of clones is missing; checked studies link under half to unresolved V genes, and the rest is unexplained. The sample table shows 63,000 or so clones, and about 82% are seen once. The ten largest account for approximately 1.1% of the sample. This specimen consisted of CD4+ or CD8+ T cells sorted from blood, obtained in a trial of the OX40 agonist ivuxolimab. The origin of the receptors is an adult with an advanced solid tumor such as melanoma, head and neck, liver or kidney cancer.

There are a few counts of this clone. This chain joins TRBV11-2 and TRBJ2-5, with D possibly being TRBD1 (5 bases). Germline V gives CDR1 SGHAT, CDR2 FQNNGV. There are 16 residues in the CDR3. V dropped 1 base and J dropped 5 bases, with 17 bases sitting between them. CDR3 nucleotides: TGTGCCAGCAGCTTAGTGCCAGGGCCTCGGTCGGAGACCCAGTACTTC. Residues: CASSLVPGPRSETQYF.

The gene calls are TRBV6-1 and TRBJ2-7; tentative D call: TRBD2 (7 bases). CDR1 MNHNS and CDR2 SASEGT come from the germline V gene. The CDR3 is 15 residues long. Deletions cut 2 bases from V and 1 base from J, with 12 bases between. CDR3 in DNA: TGTGCCAGCAGTGAACCGGGGGGCGCATCCTACGAGCAGTACTTC. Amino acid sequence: CASSEPGGASYEQYF.

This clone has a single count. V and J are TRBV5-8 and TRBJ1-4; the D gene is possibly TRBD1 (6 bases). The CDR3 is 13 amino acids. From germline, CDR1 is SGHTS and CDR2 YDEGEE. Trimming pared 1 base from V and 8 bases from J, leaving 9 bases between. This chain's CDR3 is CASSLLGGEKLFF. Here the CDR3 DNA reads TGTGCCAGCAGCTTGTTGGGGGGCGAAAAACTGTTTTTT.

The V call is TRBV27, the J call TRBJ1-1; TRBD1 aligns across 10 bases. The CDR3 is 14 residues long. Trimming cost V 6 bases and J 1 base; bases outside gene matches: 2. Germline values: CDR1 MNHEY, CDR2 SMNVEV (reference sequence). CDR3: CASRRQGANTEAFF. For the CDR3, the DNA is TGTGCCAGCAGAAGACAGGGGGCGAACACTGAAGCTTTCTTT.

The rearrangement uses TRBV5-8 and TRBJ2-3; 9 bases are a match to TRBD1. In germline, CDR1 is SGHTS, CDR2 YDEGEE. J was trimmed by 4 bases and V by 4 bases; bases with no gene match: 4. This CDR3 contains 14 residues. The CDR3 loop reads CASSIGQGSDTQYF. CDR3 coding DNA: TGTGCCAGCAGCATCGGACAGGGGTCAGATACGCAGTATTTT.

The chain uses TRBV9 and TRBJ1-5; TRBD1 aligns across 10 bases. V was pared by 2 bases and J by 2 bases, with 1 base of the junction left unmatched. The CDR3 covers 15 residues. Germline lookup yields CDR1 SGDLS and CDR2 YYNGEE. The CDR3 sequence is CASSVGQGGNQPQHF. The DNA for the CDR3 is TGTGCCAGCAGCGTTGGACAGGGGGGCAATCAGCCCCAGCATTTT.

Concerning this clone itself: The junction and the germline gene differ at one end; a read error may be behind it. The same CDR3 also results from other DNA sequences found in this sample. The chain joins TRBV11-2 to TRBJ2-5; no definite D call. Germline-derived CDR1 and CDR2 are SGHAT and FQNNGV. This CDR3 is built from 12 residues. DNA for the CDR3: TGTGCTAGCAGCTTAGATACCGAGACCCAGTACTTC. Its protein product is CASSLDTETQYF.

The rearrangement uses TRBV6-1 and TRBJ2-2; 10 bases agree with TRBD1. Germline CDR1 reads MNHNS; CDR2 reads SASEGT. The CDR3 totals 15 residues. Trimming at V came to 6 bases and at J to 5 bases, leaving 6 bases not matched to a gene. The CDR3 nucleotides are TGTGCCAGCAGATCGACAGGGGGCTTGACCGGGGAGCTGTTTTTT. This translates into CASRSTGGLTGELFF.

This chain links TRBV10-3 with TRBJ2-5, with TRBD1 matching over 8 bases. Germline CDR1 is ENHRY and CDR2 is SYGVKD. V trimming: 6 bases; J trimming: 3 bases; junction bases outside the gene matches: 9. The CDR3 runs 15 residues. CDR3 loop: CAISRQGRQKETQYF. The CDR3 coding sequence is TGTGCCATCAGCCGACAGGGGCGACAGAAAGAGACCCAGTACTTC.

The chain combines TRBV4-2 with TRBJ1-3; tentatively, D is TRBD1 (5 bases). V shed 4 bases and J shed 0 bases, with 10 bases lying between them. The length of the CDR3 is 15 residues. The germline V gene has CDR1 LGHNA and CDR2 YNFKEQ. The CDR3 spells CASSRLGDSGNTIYF. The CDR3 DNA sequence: TGTGCCAGCAGCCGTCTAGGGGACTCTGGAAACACCATATATTTT.